The 17 T cell receptor beta chains listed next were all sequenced from one sample in a study of low-dose radiotherapy and immunotherapy resistance in tumors. Primers used for first-strand cDNA, a TRAV- and TRBV-specific set, covered both alpha and beta chains. Over approximately 19 PCR cycles, TCRs were amplified from a constant-region primer and V-primer adapter. Each CDR3 protein is one row after TCRdb ran MiXCR on the reads. The repertoire holds more than 50,000 distinct CDR3 sequences, 23% seen once, with 6% to 8.5% in the top ten. Time point specified: after trial treatment. Treatment of the sample: LDRT plus nivolumab, ipilimumab, low-dose cyclophosphamide and aspirin (RACIN trial). The input for sequencing was PBMCs, taken after low-dose radiotherapy plus immunotherapy. The receptor set was obtained from a male donor with prostate cancer.

This clonotype came up many times. This CDR3 is CASSPRWASGPGLPDTQYF. CDR3 DNA sequence: TGTGCCAGCAGCCCACGTTGGGCTAGCGGGCCGGGACTACCAGATACGCAGTATTTT. This sequence joins TRBV7-9 and TRBJ2-3, with 8 bases identical to TRBD2. Trimming cost V 5 bases and J 4 bases; bases outside gene matches: 20. From germline, CDR1 is SEHNR and CDR2 FQNEAQ (reference sequence). The CDR3 runs 19 residues. The full variable domain, with the rest looked up from reference TRBV7-9 and TRBJ2-3, is DTGVSQNPRHKITKRGQNVTFRCDPISEHNRLYWYRQTLGQGPEFLTYFQNEAQLEKSRLLSDRFSAERPKGSFSTLEIQRTEQGDSAMYLCASSPRWASGPGLPDTQYFGPGTRLTVL.

In regard to this clonotype: A far larger clone is off by one base, so a read error is likely. The gene calls are TRBV13 and TRBJ2-1; TRBD1 matches at 7 bases. V was clipped by 6 bases and J by 5 bases; unmatched bases: 10. The germline CDR1 and CDR2 sequences are PRHDT and FYEKMQ (reference sequence). This CDR3 has 15 amino acids. The CDR3 loop is CASSKTRGTNNEQFF. DNA for the CDR3: TGTGCCAGCAGTAAAACCAGGGGGACCAACAATGAGCAGTTCTTC.

The chain couples TRBV7-8 to TRBJ1-5; the D gene is possibly TRBD1 (6 bases). Germline V gene sequence: CDR1 SGHVS, CDR2 FQNEAQ. CDR3 length: 15 residues. Trimming pared 0 bases from V and 3 bases from J, leaving 9 bases between. CDR3: CASSLATGYNQPQHF. The CDR3 bases are TGTGCCAGCAGCTTAGCGACAGGATACAATCAGCCCCAGCATTTT.

The genes are TRBV30 and TRBJ1-1; 8 bases fit TRBD1. The CDR3 contains 14 residues. The germline V gene encodes CDR1 GTSNPN and CDR2 SVGIG (reference sequence). V gave up 5 bases and J gave up 5 bases; unmatched junction bases: 10. CDR3 sequence (DNA): TGTGCCTGGGGTGGCAGGGACAGGTATACTGAAGCTTTCTTT. It yields the protein CAWGGRDRYTEAFF.

This clonotype came up a few times. The CDR3 loop is CASSLLGVGARTEAFF. The CDR3 DNA sequence: TGTGCCAGCAGCTTGCTTGGGGTTGGAGCTCGCACTGAAGCTTTCTTT. The chain carries TRBV5-8 and TRBJ1-1; no definite D call. Germline CDR1 and CDR2: SGHTS and YDEGEE. Trimming left V 1 base short and J 4 bases short, with 17 bases between. The CDR3 has 16 amino acids.

The chain is built from TRBV19 and TRBJ1-5, with 9 bases lining up with TRBD1. The CDR3 length is 16 residues. Germline V gene sequence: CDR1 LNHDA, CDR2 SQIVND (reference sequence). V lost 6 bases and J lost 2; bases outside the gene matches: 8. The CDR3 protein is CASRSTGGDGNQPQHF. In DNA, the CDR3 is TGTGCCAGTAGGAGTACAGGGGGCGATGGCAATCAGCCCCAGCATTTT.

Many counts were recorded for this clonotype. The V gene is TRBV5-8, the J gene TRBJ2-6, with 10 bases matching TRBD1. The CDR3 consists of 18 residues. The germline gives CDR1 SGHTS, CDR2 YDEGEE. V was clipped by 4 bases and J by 0 bases; unmatched bases: 7. The DNA for the CDR3 is TGTGCCAGCAGCAACCCGACAGGGGGCCACTCTGGGGCCAACGTCCTGACTTTC. Amino acids: CASSNPTGGHSGANVLTF.

The V gene is TRBV6-2 or TRBV6-3, the J gene TRBJ2-3, with D perhaps matching TRBD1 or TRBD2 (5 bases each). The CDR3 runs 14 residues. The germline V gene encodes CDR1 MNHEY and CDR2 SVGEGT. V lost 10 bases and J 2 bases, leaving 16 bases between the germline ends. As DNA, the CDR3 is TGTGCCACCAGAGCTGTGGGGGACACAGATACGCAGTATTTT. The encoded protein is CATRAVGDTDTQYF.

Turning to this clonotype: Given a far larger clone just one base away, this is likely a sequencing read error. The genes are TRBV6-6 and TRBJ2-2; D may be TRBD1 or TRBD2 (5 bases each). This CDR3 has 15 amino acids. The germline CDR1 and CDR2 sequences are MNHNY and SVGAGI (reference sequence). Written as DNA, the CDR3 is TGTCCCAGCAGGGACGGGGTTCGGAGCACCGGGGAGCTGTTTTTT. Protein product: CPSRDGVRSTGELFF.

Comments on this clonotype: A far larger clone is off by one base, so a read error is likely. J is TRBJ2-5 and V is TRBV6-1; 7 positions match TRBD2. With 11 bases clipped from V and 11 bases from J, the junction kept 20 bases outside the gene matches. Germline V lookup: CDR1 MNHNS, CDR2 SASEGT. This CDR3 is built from 14 residues. CDR3 in amino acids: CAGGVGVSYNEQYF. The CDR3 DNA reads TGTGCCGGGGGGGTCGGGGTCTCCTACAATGAGCAGTACTTC.

This clonotype was counted ten times or more. J is TRBJ2-7 and V is TRBV20-1; TRBD1 aligns across 8 bases. Per the germline V gene, CDR1 is DFQATT and CDR2 is SNEGSKA (reference sequence). The CDR3 spans 13 residues. Trimming took 3 bases from V and 4 from J; bases not matched to a gene: 5. For the CDR3, the DNA is TGCAGTGCTAGCTCGGACAGGGAGTACGAGCAGTACTTC. Translating it yields CSASSDREYEQYF.

The sample holds many counts of this clonotype. V gene TRBV6-5 combines with J gene TRBJ1-5; possibly TRBD1 for D (6 bases). V lost 6 bases to trimming and J lost 3 bases, with 12 bases between them. The length of the CDR3 is 14 residues. CDR1 is MNHEY, CDR2 SVGAGI, per germline. The CDR3, as DNA: TGTGCCAGCAGAGAAGGACAGCTCAATCAGCCCCAGCATTTT. Translation: CASREGQLNQPQHF.

V is TRBV2 and J is TRBJ1-2; tentative D call: TRBD1 (5 bases). V was pared by 4 bases and J by 4 bases, with 13 bases between. Germline V gene data show CDR1 as SNHLY and CDR2 as FYNNEI. The length of the CDR3 is 14 residues. In DNA form, the CDR3 reads TGTGCCAGCAGTGTTGGGGGTAGAGGCTATGGCTACACCTTC. Its protein is CASSVGGRGYGYTF.

The sample holds many counts of this clonotype. The J gene is TRBJ1-5, the V gene TRBV2; D is unresolved. Germline V CDR1 and CDR2: SNHLY, FYNNEI. The CDR3 spans 14 residues. Trimming pared 8 bases from V and 8 bases from J, leaving 19 bases between. Here the CDR3 reads CASLSPGLEKPQHF. The CDR3 DNA reads as TGTGCCAGCCTCTCGCCGGGTTTGGAAAAGCCCCAGCATTTT. The full variable domain, its missing parts supplied by reference TRBV2 and TRBJ1-5, is EPEVTQTPSHQVTQMGQEVILRCVPISNHLYFYWYRQILGQKVEFLVSFYNNEISEKSEIFDDQFSVERPDGSNFTLKIRSTKLEDSAMYFCASLSPGLEKPQHFGDGTRLSIL.

V gene TRBV28 combines with J gene TRBJ1-1; 12 bases align to TRBD1. The CDR3 loop spans 16 amino acids. V trimming: 5 bases; J trimming: 4 bases; junction bases outside the gene matches: 8. Germline V gene lookup returns CDR1 MDHEN and CDR2 SYDVKM. The CDR3 protein is CASSPGDRGPGTEAFF. The CDR3 DNA reads TGTGCCAGCAGTCCGGGGGACAGGGGGCCTGGCACTGAAGCTTTCTTT. Full variable domain (outside the CDR3, taken from reference TRBV28 and TRBJ1-1): DVKVTQSSRYLVKRTGEKVFLECVQDMDHENMFWYRQDPGLGLRLIYFSYDVKMKEKGDIPEGYSVSREKKERFSLILESASTNQTSMYLCASSPGDRGPGTEAFFGQGTRLTVV.

This clonotype was picked up one time. The chain has TRBV7-3 and TRBJ1-2, with D perhaps matching TRBD1 (5 bases). The CDR3 consists of 15 residues. V gave up 3 bases and J gave up 5 bases, with 16 bases separating them. The V gene's germline CDR1 is SGHTA and CDR2 FQGTGA. The DNA for the CDR3 is TGTGCCAGCAGCTTGGGACCGATACACTCATATGGCTACACCTTC. This sequence encodes CASSLGPIHSYGYTF.

This clonotype was recorded many times. The CDR3 sequence: CASSKRTGGTGNQPQHF. The CDR3, as DNA: TGTGCCAGCAGTAAACGGACAGGGGGCACTGGCAATCAGCCCCAGCATTTT. The chain couples TRBV6-6 to TRBJ1-5; TRBD1 agrees at 11 bases. V lost 5 bases and J lost 2; bases outside the gene matches: 8. Germline loops: CDR1 MNHNY, CDR2 SVGAGI (reference sequence). The CDR3 has 17 amino acids.